The 3 T cell receptor beta chains in this list originate from one sample, sequenced in a study of T cell clonality in common variable immunodeficiency. These receptors' antigens are unknown. The study's findings and limits: Reportedly, TCR beta sequences from common variable immunodeficiency showed fewer deletions and N-nucleotide insertions.

Generated by immunoSEQ multiplex PCR, the TCRdb table keeps only in-frame clones and is missing some. The sample counts over 30,000 clones, none seen once; the ten largest own about 27%. The source material was peripheral blood mononuclear cells. The receptors originated from a human donor with common variable immunodeficiency.

This clone appeared a few times. The DNA read from the CDR3 is TGCAGTGCGACCGGGACAGGGAAAACGTACGAG. This gives the protein CSATGTGKTYE. The entire CDR3 protein is CSATGTGKTYEQYF. The chain is built from TRBV20-1 and TRBJ2-7; 9 bases line up with TRBD1. The read gets to within 3 residues of the CDR3 end, and the germline J gene fills in the rest. In germline, CDR1 is DFQATT, CDR2 SNEGSKA (reference sequence). The CDR3 is 14 residues long. V lost 6 bases, J lost 4 bases, and 10 bases stayed unmatched.

This clone was counted only a few times. The read halts 3 residues ahead of the CDR3 end, with the missing end drawn from the germline J gene. The chain combines TRBV19 with TRBJ1-5, with 11 bases matching TRBD1. Per germline, CDR1 LNHDA and CDR2 SQIVND (reference sequence). This CDR3 has 17 residues. V lost 6 bases, J lost 7 bases, and 14 bases stayed unmatched. The CDR3 spells CASSSPPGTGGRQPQHF. CDR3 bases read: TGTGCCAGTAGCTCTCCTCCCGGGACAGGGGGACGACAGCCC.

Details on this clone: The missing CDR3 end, 3 residues past where the read stops, is filled in from the germline J gene. The rearrangement links TRBV7-9 to TRBJ2-7; 9 positions agree with TRBD1. CDR3 length: 15 residues. J gave up 2 bases and V 1 base, and 3 bases lay outside the gene matches. CDR1 SEHNR and CDR2 FQNEAQ come from the germline V gene (reference sequence). The sequenced part of the CDR3 DNA is TGTGCCAGCAGCTTAGTCGGACAGGGGACCTACGAG. This gives the protein CASSLVGQGTYE. The complete CDR3 sequence is CASSLVGQGTYEQYF.